A selection of T cell receptor beta chains follows, all from one sample in a study of graft-versus-host responses after intestinal transplantation. Produced via immunoSEQ multiplex PCR; TCRdb's table is partial and in-frame only. The top ten hold about 1.7% of the sample, which has just under 65,000 clones, about 89% seen once. The material sequenced was ileum tissue, taken roughly 54 weeks after transplant. The receptors were sampled from a human patient who received an intestinal transplant, so some T cells may come from the graft donor. The CDR3 runs from the conserved cysteine through the conserved F or W. A D gene is named only where the DNA matches it firmly. Size tells how often a clone was seen (once, few, many) or the class of an expanded clone, and some rows leave it out.

clone size	CDR3 length	D gene	V gene	J gene	CDR3 protein	CDR3 DNA
NA	13	NA	TRBV10-3	TRBJ2-7	CAISVGSSGEQYF	TGTGCCATCAGTGTTGGGAGTTCCGGCGAGCAGTACTTC
NA	15	TRBD1	TRBV9	TRBJ2-4	CASDRGAKAKNIQYF	TGTGCCAGCGACAGGGGGGCGAAAGCCAAAAACATTCAGTACTTC
NA	13	NA	TRBV6-1	TRBJ1-5	CASSEAEYKPQHF	TGTGCCAGCAGTGAAGCAGAATATAAGCCCCAGCATTTT
NA	11	NA	TRBV6-1	TRBJ2-7	CATHSSYEQYF	TGTGCCACCCATAGCTCCTACGAGCAGTACTTC
NA	13	TRBD1	TRBV18	TRBJ1-2	CASSPDAGGGYTF	TGTGCCAGCTCACCGGATGCAGGGGGTGGCTACACCTTC
NA	15	TRBD1	TRBV28	TRBJ2-7	CASSFAGTGAYEQYF	TGTGCCAGCAGTTTTGCCGGGACAGGGGCCTACGAGCAGTACTTC
NA	14	TRBD1	TRBV7-2	TRBJ1-2	CASSLAAGGRGYTF	TGTGCCAGCAGCTTAGCCGCAGGGGGTCGAGGCTACACCTTC
NA	13	NA	TRBV5-4	TRBJ2-5	CAGKTGLQETQYF	TGTGCCGGAAAGACGGGGTTGCAAGAGACCCAGTACTTC
NA	14	TRBD1	TRBV10-3	TRBJ2-1	CAISGGQAYNEQFF	TGTGCCATCAGTGGGGGACAGGCGTACAATGAGCAGTTCTTC
once	11	NA	TRBV28	TRBJ2-3	CASSSGYTQYF	TGTGCCAGCAGTTCCGGTTATACGCAGTATTTT
NA	14	NA	TRBV18	TRBJ1-1	CASSGTAEGSEAFF	TGTGCCAGCTCAGGGACCGCCGAAGGATCTGAAGCTTTCTTT
NA	10	NA	TRBV2	TRBJ1-4	CASSEEKLFF	TGTGCCAGCAGTGAAGAAAAACTGTTTTTT
NA	13	NA	TRBV6-6	TRBJ2-5	CASSPRPQETQYF	TGTGCCAGCAGCCCCAGGCCCCAAGAGACCCAGTACTTC
NA	15	NA	TRBV11-2	TRBJ1-1	CASSLDWTVNTEAFF	TGTGCCAGCAGCTTAGATTGGACAGTTAACACTGAAGCTTTCTTT
NA	14	TRBD1	TRBV15	TRBJ2-7	CATSIGTGAYEQYF	TGTGCCACCAGCATCGGGACAGGGGCCTACGAGCAGTACTTC
NA	19	TRBD2	TRBV19	TRBJ2-1	CASSIIGSSGGALYNEQFF	TGTGCCAGTAGTATCATTGGGTCTAGCGGGGGGGCTCTTTACAATGAGCAGTTCTTC